The rows below give T cell receptor beta chains drawn from one sample of a study of Ad26.COV2.S vaccination and SARS-CoV-2 variants. Sequencing was performed with immunoSEQ multiplex PCR; in TCRdb, only in-frame clones are kept and a portion is missing. The table includes approximately 340,000 clones, approximately 90% detected once. Source: peripheral blood, taken after recovery from COVID-19. The receptors here all came from a human donor who had recovered from COVID-19. The CDR3 runs from the conserved cysteine through the conserved F or W. The D gene is left open where the match is weak. Size values are once, few and many counts, or a class for expanded clones, and some rows have none.

TRBV5-6,.,16,.,TRBJ2-4,CASSLVGGLGKNIQYF,TGTGCCAGCAGCTTGGTTGGGGGGCTTGGCAAAAACATTCAGTACTTC
TRBV5-4,TRBD1,14,.,TRBJ1-5,CASSSGQGDQPQHF,TGTGCCAGCAGCTCGGGACAGGGTGATCAGCCCCAGCATTTT
TRBV21-1,.,15,.,TRBJ2-1,CASSNLRTIYNEQFF,TGTGCCAGCAGCAATTTGCGGACAATCTACAATGAGCAGTTCTTC
TRBV2,.,13,.,TRBJ2-7,CASRRDGIVEQYF,TGTGCCAGCAGGAGGGACGGGATAGTCGAGCAGTACTTC
TRBV15,.,16,.,TRBJ2-2,CATSRDPGWRAGELFF,TGTGCCACCAGCAGAGATCCAGGCTGGAGGGCCGGGGAGCTGTTTTTT
TRBV7-9,.,17,.,TRBJ1-3,CASSPRLGGVSGNTIYF,TGTGCCAGCAGCCCACGTCTCGGGGGAGTCTCTGGAAACACCATATATTTT
TRBV6-5,.,15,.,TRBJ1-1,CASSYDEDPNTEAFF,TGTGCCAGCAGTTACGATGAGGATCCGAACACTGAAGCTTTCTTT
TRBV12-3/TRBV12-4,.,12,.,TRBJ1-2,CASSSGEGGYTF,TGTGCCAGCAGTTCCGGCGAAGGGGGCTACACCTTC
TRBV14,TRBD2,16,once,TRBJ2-4,CASSFGLAGAKNIQYF,TGTGCCAGCAGCTTTGGACTAGCGGGGGCCAAAAACATTCAGTACTTC
TRBV10-2,.,15,.,TRBJ1-1,CASSEIGRLNTEAFF,TGCGCCAGCAGTGAAATAGGACGGCTGAACACTGAAGCTTTCTTT
TRBV5-1,TRBD1,13,.,TRBJ1-2,CASSIQGKYGYTF,TGCGCCAGCAGTATACAGGGGAAATATGGCTACACCTTC
TRBV7-9,TRBD1,15,.,TRBJ1-1,CASSRLQGIGTEAFF,TGTGCCAGCAGCCGATTACAGGGGATTGGCACTGAAGCTTTCTTT
TRBV24-1,.,13,.,TRBJ2-5,CATSEPGGETQYF,TGTGCCACCAGTGAACCCGGGGGAGAGACCCAGTACTTC
TRBV7-9,TRBD1,19,.,TRBJ1-2,CASSNSAEFRGRKNYGYTF,TGTGCCAGCAGCAATAGCGCAGAGTTCAGGGGGCGAAAGAACTATGGCTACACCTTC
TRBV4-1,.,15,.,TRBJ1-6,CASSQGSVLNSPLHF,TGCGCCAGCAGCCAAGGGTCAGTCTTGAATTCACCCCTCCACTTT
TRBV19,.,13,.,TRBJ1-6,CASRTATKSPLHF,TGTGCCAGTAGGACAGCTACCAAATCACCCCTCCACTTT
TRBV19,TRBD1,13,once,TRBJ2-7,CASSIGQGYEQYF,TGTGCCAGTAGTATTGGACAGGGCTACGAGCAGTACTTC
TRBV5-1,.,13,.,TRBJ1-5,CASSRSPNQPQHF,TGCGCCAGCAGCCGGAGTCCCAATCAGCCCCAGCATTTT
TRBV15,.,15,.,TRBJ1-2,CATSSLRPSYYGYTF,TGTGCCACCAGCAGTCTCAGACCGTCCTACTATGGCTACACCTTC
TRBV2,.,15,.,TRBJ1-1,CASSAREGAGVEAFF,TGTGCCAGCAGCGCGCGCGAGGGCGCCGGGGTAGAAGCTTTCTTT
TRBV9,.,13,.,TRBJ2-3,CASSVTTSDTQYF,TGTGCCAGCAGCGTGACTACATCAGATACGCAGTATTTT
TRBV18,.,15,.,TRBJ2-7,CASSPPRTGGYEQYF,TGTGCCAGCTCACCACCGAGGACCGGGGGCTACGAGCAGTACTTC
TRBV4-1,TRBD1,13,once,TRBJ1-2,CASSQEQGGGYTF,TGCGCCAGCAGCCAAGAACAGGGGGGAGGCTACACCTTC
TRBV4-3,.,16,.,TRBJ2-1,CASSQVQDTIIDEQFF,TGCGCCAGCAGCCAAGTTCAGGATACGATTATCGATGAGCAGTTCTTC
TRBV6-6,.,15,.,TRBJ1-4,CASNPAGATNEKLFF,TGTGCCAGCAACCCTGCGGGGGCAACTAATGAAAAACTGTTTTTT
TRBV10-3,.,14,.,TRBJ2-7,CAISETRSSYEQYF,TGTGCCATCAGTGAGACCCGGAGCTCCTACGAGCAGTACTTC
TRBV9,TRBD2,16,.,TRBJ2-1,CATGPGLAGGQNEQFF,TGTGCCACCGGCCCCGGACTAGCGGGGGGCCAGAATGAGCAGTTCTTC
TRBV2,TRBD1,14,few,TRBJ1-3,CASKGTVSGNTIYF,TGTGCCAGCAAGGGGACAGTTTCTGGAAACACCATATATTTT
TRBV2,.,12,.,TRBJ2-7,CASSDGAAEQYF,TGTGCCAGCAGTGATGGAGCCGCCGAGCAGTACTTC
TRBV6-5,.,14,.,TRBJ2-3,CASSYVRGGDTQYF,TGTGCCAGCAGTTACGTCAGGGGGGGCGATACGCAGTATTTT
TRBV3-1/TRBV3-2,.,14,.,TRBJ1-6,CASSQDRVESPLHF,TGTGCCAGCAGCCAAGACAGGGTAGAGTCACCCCTCCACTTT
TRBV10-2,TRBD1,16,.,TRBJ1-2,CASSEVVGGTGRGYTF,TGCGCCAGCAGTGAGGTGGTAGGCGGGACAGGGAGAGGCTACACCTTC
TRBV19,TRBD1,15,.,TRBJ1-6,CASSSDRARNSPLHF,TGTGCCAGTAGTTCAGACAGGGCGCGGAATTCACCCCTCCACTTT
TRBV11-2,.,17,once,TRBJ1-1,CASSHRLGGPANTEAFF,TGTGCCAGCAGCCACAGACTCGGCGGACCCGCGAACACTGAAGCTTTCTTT
TRBV11-2,TRBD2,15,.,TRBJ2-2,CASRPLAGLTGELFF,TGTGCCAGCAGACCCTTAGCGGGGCTCACCGGGGAGCTGTTTTTT
TRBV18,TRBD1,15,.,TRBJ2-7,CASSPPVSRGSEQYF,TGTGCCAGCTCACCACCGGTTAGCAGGGGGAGCGAGCAGTACTTC
TRBV6-2/TRBV6-3,.,12,.,TRBJ2-7,CASSQRYYEQYF,TGTGCCAGCAGCCAGAGGTACTACGAGCAGTACTTC
TRBV19,.,14,.,TRBJ1-4,CASSIGPTNEKLFF,TGTGCCAGTAGTATCGGACCAACTAATGAAAAACTGTTTTTT
TRBV10-3,TRBD1,13,.,TRBJ2-5,CAIKGQGEETQYF,TGTGCCATCAAAGGACAGGGTGAAGAGACCCAGTACTTC
TRBV5-1,TRBD1,18,once,TRBJ2-3,CASTRAGDRSYPGDTQYF,TGCGCCAGCACCCGTGCCGGGGACAGAAGTTATCCTGGGGATACGCAGTATTTT
TRBV2,TRBD2,16,.,TRBJ2-3,CASRNGLAGSTDTQYF,TGTGCCAGCAGGAACGGACTAGCGGGGTCGACAGATACGCAGTATTTT